These 13 T cell receptor beta chains share one sample of origin, sequenced in a study of cytomegalovirus exposure and HLA in healthy donors. PCR amplification relied on 60 Vbeta primers (plus 13 Jbeta primers). Profiled with immunoSEQ multiplex PCR; TCRdb holds only in-frame clones, not every one. The sample holds 200,000 to 250,000 clones; about 78% are singletons and the top ten take around 4%. Sequencing was performed on PBMCs. Receptor source: a male donor in good health and CMV-seronegative.

This chain uses TRBV28 with TRBJ1-2, with a tentative D call TRBD1 (5 bases). Trimming shortened V by 4 bases and J by 8 bases, and 14 bases separated the two germline ends. Germline CDR1 is MDHEN and CDR2 is SYDVKM. The CDR3 totals 13 residues. The chain's CDR3 is CASSSEGVEGYTF. In DNA, the CDR3 is TGTGCCAGCAGTTCCGAAGGGGTTGAGGGCTACACCTTC.

The count of this clone is one. The chain couples TRBV4-1 to TRBJ2-1; TRBD2 matches at 9 bases. This CDR3 comprises 17 residues. The V gene end was trimmed by 0 bases and the J gene end by 3 bases; junction bases not matched to a gene: 6. Germline CDR1 and CDR2: MGHRA and YSYEKL. The CDR3 protein is CASSQDGAGGSYNEQFF. CDR3 nucleotides: TGCGCCAGCAGCCAAGATGGCGCGGGAGGGAGCTACAATGAGCAGTTCTTC.

This clone is a singleton in its sample. The chain couples TRBV28 to TRBJ2-5; 9 bases match TRBD2. The CDR3 spans 16 residues. Germline assignment: CDR1 MDHEN and CDR2 SYDVKM. With V trimmed by 3 bases and J by 7 bases, 12 bases remained unmatched. This chain's CDR3 is CASSLGLTSGRVTQYF. CDR3 nucleotides: TGTGCCAGCAGTTTGGGACTGACTAGCGGAAGGGTGACCCAGTACTTC.

Turning to this clone: Other DNA sequences within the sample encode an identical CDR3. The CDR3 DNA reads as TGTGCCAGCAAACCGGGACAGGGGAACACTGAAGCTTTCTTT. It specifies CASKPGQGNTEAFF. The rearrangement joins TRBV6-4 to TRBJ1-1; 9 bases line up with TRBD1. After removal of 7 bases from V and 1 base from J, the junction contained 4 bases not matched to a gene. This CDR3 comprises 14 residues. Germline V CDR1 and CDR2: MRHNA, SNTAGT.

V is TRBV5-6 and J is TRBJ2-2, with TRBD2 as a possible D gene (6 bases). Germline V CDR1 and CDR2: SGHDT, YYEEEE. CDR3 length: 14 amino acids. The V gene lost 4 bases and the J gene lost 3 bases, with 10 bases spanning the gap. The DNA for the CDR3 is TGTGCCAGCAGCCCAGGGACTGACACCGGGGAGCTGTTTTTT. Translated, it gives CASSPGTDTGELFF.

The chain carries TRBV4-2 and TRBJ2-1; maybe TRBD1 (6 bases). This CDR3 contains 17 residues. V was pared by 4 bases and J by 5 bases, with 21 bases between. In germline, CDR1 is LGHNA, CDR2 YNFKEQ. As DNA, the CDR3 is TGTGCCAGCAGCCTCAAATCGATGGGGGCGGTAGACAATGAGCAGTTCTTC. Its translation: CASSLKSMGAVDNEQFF.

The chain has TRBV29-1 and TRBJ1-4; maybe TRBD1 (5 bases). V was shortened by 6 bases and J by 0 bases, with 17 bases between the two germline ends. This CDR3 comprises 16 residues. The germline V gene encodes CDR1 SQVTM and CDR2 ANQGSEA. DNA of the CDR3: TGCAGCGTCCGGGGCGGGACGTCTGCAACTAATGAAAAACTGTTTTTT. As protein: CSVRGGTSATNEKLFF.

The chain carries TRBV27 and TRBJ2-5; a weak D match, TRBD1 (6 bases). CDR3 length: 14 amino acids. The germline V gene has CDR1 MNHEY and CDR2 SMNVEV (reference sequence). The V gene lost 5 bases and the J gene lost 1 base, with 11 bases spanning the gap. The CDR3 DNA follows: TGTGCCAGCAGTCCCTGGACAGTCCAAGAGACCCAGTACTTC. It yields the protein CASSPWTVQETQYF.

V and J are TRBV5-1 and TRBJ2-2; tentatively, D is TRBD2 (6 bases). Trimming took 4 bases from V and 5 from J, leaving 12 bases between them. This CDR3 comprises 14 residues. The germline gives CDR1 SGHRS, CDR2 YFSETQ. The CDR3 sequence is CASSPDGGTGELFF. The CDR3 region has the DNA TGCGCCAGCAGCCCGGATGGGGGGACCGGGGAGCTGTTTTTT.

This clone has a handful of counts. The chain couples TRBV5-6 to TRBJ1-2, with 9 bases aligning to TRBD1. The V and J ends lost 0 bases and 7 bases, in that order; junction bases with no gene match: 7. CDR1 SGHDT and CDR2 YYEEEE come from the germline V gene. CDR3 length: 15 residues. CDR3 loop: CASSLEMDRGSGYTF. The CDR3 coding sequence is TGTGCCAGCAGCTTGGAGATGGACAGGGGCAGTGGCTACACCTTC.

This clone has only one observation. The chain links TRBV9 to TRBJ2-2; 11 nucleotides match TRBD2. Germline V gene data show CDR1 as SGDLS and CDR2 as YYNGEE. J gave up 5 bases and V 5 bases, and 5 bases lay outside the gene matches. The CDR3 covers 15 residues. The CDR3 spells CASSGTSGRTGELFF. The CDR3 DNA is TGTGCCAGCAGTGGAACTAGCGGGAGAACCGGGGAGCTGTTTTTT.

The chain is built from TRBV2 and TRBJ2-7; 10 bases agree with TRBD2. V lost 8 bases to trimming and J lost 5 bases; unmatched junction nucleotides: 12. CDR3 length equals 15 residues. Germline lookup yields CDR1 SNHLY and CDR2 FYNNEI. CDR3 sequence: CASRELGLAGDEQYF. The CDR3 DNA sequence: TGTGCCAGCCGAGAGCTTGGGCTAGCGGGAGACGAGCAGTACTTC.

The CDR3 protein is CSGQNRAEKLFF. CDR3 nucleotide sequence: TGCAGCGGTCAAAACAGGGCCGAAAAACTGTTTTTT. The J gene is TRBJ1-4, the V gene TRBV29-1, with D possibly TRBD1 on 6 matching bases. V was cut by 7 bases and J by 8 bases, with 14 bases left in between. The CDR3 totals 12 residues. CDR1 and CDR2 (germline): SQVTM, ANQGSEA.